The source of this TCR beta chain is a study of T cell responses to AZD1222 COVID-19 vaccine. The study's findings and limits: Nearly half of spike-specific TCRs reportedly target variant regions that are unmutated in the B.1.351 and B.1.1.7 variants. Females made up more of the donors, who were largely white British, and clonal diversity may have come out too low. Sampling that yielded the repertoires occurred only after the peak T cell response.

Germline-derived CDR1 and CDR2 are KGHDR and SFDVKD. CDR3 size: 15 residues. V lost 2 bases, J lost 2 bases, and 11 bases lay in between. The repertoire was sequenced with immunoSEQ multiplex PCR; TCRdb's copy has only in-frame clones and lacks some. The repertoire holds about 120,000 clones, 80% to 90% seen once, with 3.9% in the top ten. In the case of this clone: The target antigen is unknown.

This rearrangement joins TRBV24-1 to TRBJ2-5; possible D gene TRBD1, 6 bases. The TCR originated in an adult in good health. The material sequenced was peripheral blood, taken on day 0 of MenACWY control vaccination. CDR3 DNA: TGTGCCACCAGTGATTACAGGGAGCCACAAGAGACCCAGTACTTC. As protein: CATSDYREPQETQYF.